Presented here are 30 T cell receptor beta chains from one specimen sequenced in a study of human thymus T cells. TCRdb keeps only in-frame clones here, not all; method: immunoSEQ multiplex PCR. The sample includes around 45,000 clones, 85% to 95% of them seen just once. Specimen: blood. Receptors were obtained from a girl younger than two with a congenital heart defect but otherwise immunologically healthy.

The chain combines TRBV7-8 with TRBJ2-7; D is possibly TRBD1 (5 bases). The CDR3 length is 16 residues. Germline V gene sequence: CDR1 SGHVS, CDR2 FQNEAQ. V shed 1 base and J shed 3 bases, with 16 bases lying between them. In DNA, the CDR3 is TGTGCCAGCAGCTTAGTTTGGGCAGGGCAAAACTACGAGCAGTACTTC. Translated, it gives CASSLVWAGQNYEQYF.

This clone was seen just once. V gene TRBV2 combines with J gene TRBJ2-1; the D gene is possibly TRBD2 (5 bases). The V end was cut by 8 bases, the J end by 7 bases, with 15 bases between. Germline V gene lookup returns CDR1 SNHLY and CDR2 FYNNEI. The CDR3 spans 13 residues. Here the CDR3 DNA reads TGTGCCAGCGGGGAACAGAGAGGGAATGAGCAGTTCTTC. Its protein is CASGEQRGNEQFF. The entire variable domain, with the rest obtained from reference TRBV2 and TRBJ2-1, is as follows: EPEVTQTPSHQVTQMGQEVILRCVPISNHLYFYWYRQILGQKVEFLVSFYNNEISEKSEIFDDQFSVERPDGSNFTLKIRSTKLEDSAMYFCASGEQRGNEQFFGPGTRLTVL.

The chain combines TRBV18 with TRBJ2-3; unclear D gene. Germline V gives CDR1 KGHSH, CDR2 LQKENI. V gave up 1 base and J gave up 6 bases, with 11 bases separating them. The CDR3 is 14 residues long. CDR3 protein: CASSPRDRPDTQYF. In DNA form, the CDR3 reads TGTGCCAGCTCACCACGAGACCGCCCCGATACGCAGTATTTT.

This chain links TRBV2 with TRBJ1-2, with 9 bases identical to TRBD1. CDR1 is SNHLY and CDR2 is FYNNEI in the germline V gene. The J segment lost 5 bases and the V segment lost 4 bases, leaving 8 bases of the junction unmatched. The CDR3 extends over 15 amino acids. CDR3 DNA sequence: TGTGCCAGCAGTGGCGGAACCGGGACAGGGTATGGCTACACCTTC. Protein product: CASSGGTGTGYGYTF.

J is TRBJ2-3 and V is TRBV9; no clear D gene. Germline-derived CDR1 and CDR2 are SGDLS and YYNGEE. This CDR3 has 16 amino acids. Trimming cost V 0 bases and J 8 bases, with 19 bases left between them. This chain's CDR3 is CASSVGGPGEDRTQYF. The CDR3 DNA reads as TGTGCCAGCAGCGTAGGTGGCCCCGGAGAAGATCGTACGCAGTATTTT.

The chain combines TRBV5-1 with TRBJ2-7, with a tentative D call TRBD1 (6 bases). Trimming removed 3 bases from V and 2 bases from J, with 12 bases in between. The germline gives CDR1 SGHRS, CDR2 YFSETQ. The CDR3 is 14 residues long. The CDR3 loop reads CASSWDKSTYEQYF. The CDR3 DNA sequence: TGCGCCAGCAGCTGGGACAAGTCTACCTACGAGCAGTACTTC.

The table lists this clone with a count of one. The chain is built from TRBV2 and TRBJ1-1; perhaps TRBD1 as D (5 bases). With 0 bases removed from V and 0 bases from J, the gap between germline ends came to 11 bases. The germline gives CDR1 SNHLY, CDR2 FYNNEI. This CDR3 contains 16 residues. CDR3 sequence reads: CASSEAQGSLNTEAFF. The CDR3 DNA sequence: TGTGCCAGCAGTGAAGCTCAGGGTTCCCTGAACACTGAAGCTTTCTTT.

The chain's CDR3 is CASSSTRGLAGGGTQYF. CDR3 coding DNA: TGTGCCAGCAGCTCAACACGAGGGCTAGCGGGAGGCGGGACCCAGTACTTC. V is TRBV7-9 and J is TRBJ2-5; 11 bases fit TRBD2. The CDR3 has 17 amino acids. Germline lookup yields CDR1 SEHNR and CDR2 FQNEAQ (reference sequence). The V segment lost 4 bases and the J segment 7 bases; nucleotides outside the gene matches: 14.

V is TRBV25-1 and J is TRBJ2-7; maybe TRBD2 (6 bases). Looked up from germline, CDR1 is MGHDK and CDR2 is SYGVNS. V lost 6 bases, J lost 2 bases, and 17 bases lay in between. The CDR3 is 15 amino acids. CDR3 sequence reads: CASRMAGEVTYEQYF. In nucleotides, the CDR3 is TGTGCCAGCAGGATGGCCGGGGAGGTCACCTACGAGCAGTACTTC.

The V gene is TRBV18, the J gene TRBJ2-1, with 11 bases aligning to TRBD2. Trimming at V came to 3 bases and at J to 4 bases, leaving 5 bases not matched to a gene. CDR1 and CDR2 (germline): KGHSH, LQKENI. The CDR3 is 16 residues long. The CDR3 region has the DNA TGTGCCAGCTCACCCGCGACTAGCGGGACTTACAATGAGCAGTTCTTC. It specifies CASSPATSGTYNEQFF.

The V call is TRBV4-2, the J call TRBJ2-2, with 10 bases fitting TRBD2. Germline V lookup: CDR1 LGHNA, CDR2 YNFKEQ. V lost 4 bases, J lost 6 bases, and 11 bases stayed unmatched. This CDR3 is 17 amino acids long. Here the CDR3 reads CASSPRILAGVSGELFF. As DNA, the CDR3 is TGTGCCAGCAGCCCAAGAATTCTAGCGGGAGTGTCCGGGGAGCTGTTTTTT.

This clone was seen only a few times. This rearrangement joins TRBV30 to TRBJ1-5, with TRBD1 matching 7 bases. The CDR3 runs 16 residues. V dropped 0 bases and J dropped 2; count of bases not matched to a gene: 7. Looked up from germline, CDR1 is GTSNPN and CDR2 is SVGIG (reference sequence). The CDR3 sequence is CAWSVRHRGGNQPQHF. DNA for the CDR3: TGTGCCTGGAGTGTAAGACACAGGGGCGGCAATCAGCCCCAGCATTTT.

This clone came up once. The V gene is TRBV5-1, the J gene TRBJ1-1, with TRBD1 matching 9 bases. This CDR3 contains 16 residues. Germline trimming cut 1 base from V and 3 bases from J; bases unmatched to any gene: 7. CDR1 and CDR2 from the germline V gene are SGHRS and YFSETQ. The CDR3 loop is CASSLYGTGLYTEAFF. The CDR3 DNA is TGCGCCAGCAGCTTGTATGGGACAGGGCTTTACACTGAAGCTTTCTTT.

The V and J genes are TRBV6-4 and TRBJ2-3, with D tentatively TRBD1 (5 bases). V gave up 7 bases and J gave up 0 bases, with 11 bases separating them. CDR3 size: 14 residues. The germline V gene has CDR1 MRHNA and CDR2 SNTAGT. CDR3 bases: TGTGCCAGCAAAAAGGGGCCGAGCACAGATACGCAGTATTTT. Its protein is CASKKGPSTDTQYF.

The chain carries TRBV14 and TRBJ2-5, with no clear D. This CDR3 is 14 amino acids long. V was pared by 2 bases and J by 4 bases, with 11 bases between. The germline CDR1 and CDR2 sequences are SGHDN and FVKESK. CDR3 in amino acids: CASSQNSRRETQYF. The DNA of the CDR3 is TGTGCCAGCAGCCAAAATTCTAGGAGAGAGACCCAGTACTTC.

The chain combines TRBV23-1 with TRBJ2-1, with 12 bases that match TRBD2. TRBV23-1 is sorted into the ORF group, with uncertain function. Trimming at V came to 2 bases and at J to 0 bases, leaving 8 bases not matched to a gene. This CDR3 has 19 residues. CDR3 DNA: TGCGCCAGCAGTCAAGGGGCTAGCGGGAGGGGGAGCTCCTACAATGAGCAGTTCTTC. It specifies CASSQGASGRGSSYNEQFF.

V is TRBV28 and J is TRBJ1-5; 7 nucleotides align to TRBD1. CDR1 is MDHEN and CDR2 is SYDVKM in the germline V gene. With V trimmed by 3 bases and J by 4 bases, 6 bases remained unmatched. The CDR3 contains 15 residues. CDR3: CASSFGDRANQPQHF. As DNA, the CDR3 is TGTGCCAGCAGTTTCGGTGACAGGGCGAATCAGCCCCAGCATTTT.

This rearrangement joins TRBV27 to TRBJ2-1; unclear D gene. The V gene's germline CDR1 is MNHEY and CDR2 SMNVEV (reference sequence). The V and J ends lost 5 bases and 9 bases respectively, with 14 bases between them. The CDR3 totals 13 residues. The CDR3 DNA reads TGTGCCAGCAGTCCACAGAACCGCCCTGAGCAGTTCTTC. It yields the protein CASSPQNRPEQFF.

V gene TRBV15 combines with J gene TRBJ2-1; D unclear. Germline V lookup: CDR1 LNHNV, CDR2 YYDKDF (reference sequence). The CDR3 runs to 13 residues. V was trimmed by 3 bases and J by 7 bases, leaving 10 bases between them. The DNA of the CDR3 is TGTGCCACCAGCAGGACGCTTAGGAATGAGCAGTTCTTC. Residues: CATSRTLRNEQFF.

This rearrangement joins TRBV9 to TRBJ2-1; D not certain. The CDR3 has 13 residues. Germline CDR1 reads SGDLS; CDR2 reads YYNGEE. Trimming took off 3 bases at V and 8 bases at J, with 12 bases between the two ends. The CDR3 DNA reads TGTGCCAGCAGCGCTTGGGGATGGGATGAGCAGTTCTTC. Translated: CASSAWGWDEQFF.

The V gene is TRBV7-9, the J gene TRBJ2-3; 9 bases agree with TRBD2. The ends lost 5 bases at V and 7 bases at J; junction bases unmatched: 7. Germline V gene sequence: CDR1 SEHNR, CDR2 FQNEAQ (reference sequence). The CDR3 consists of 14 residues. The CDR3 DNA is TGTGCCAGCAGCCCCTCGGGACTAGCCAATACGCAGTATTTT. Its protein product is CASSPSGLANTQYF.

J is TRBJ2-3 and V is TRBV5-1; the D is unclear. V was cut by 4 bases and J by 6 bases, with 9 bases left in between. Per germline, CDR1 SGHRS and CDR2 YFSETQ. This CDR3 has 12 amino acids. The CDR3 reads CASSPLSDTQYF. Written as DNA, the CDR3 is TGCGCCAGCAGCCCTTTAAGCGATACGCAGTATTTT.

This chain connects TRBV19 to TRBJ2-1, with TRBD2 matching 12 bases. V lost 4 bases to trimming and J lost 7 bases; unmatched junction nucleotides: 8. The length of the CDR3 is 16 residues. Looked up from germline, CDR1 is LNHDA and CDR2 is SQIVND (reference sequence). DNA of the CDR3: TGTGCCAGTAGTAAAAATGGGCTAGCGGGAGGGAATGAGCAGTTCTTC. Translating it yields CASSKNGLAGGNEQFF. Full variable domain (outside the CDR3, taken from reference TRBV19 and TRBJ2-1): DGGITQSPKYLFRKEGQNVTLSCEQNLNHDAMYWYRQDPGQGLRLIYYSQIVNDFQKGDIAEGYSVSREKKESFPLTVTSAQKNPTAFYLCASSKNGLAGGNEQFFGPGTRLTVL.

This rearrangement joins TRBV4-1 to TRBJ1-3; 7 nucleotides line up with TRBD1. The J segment lost 3 bases and the V segment lost 5 bases, leaving 10 bases of the junction unmatched. This CDR3 is 16 amino acids long. Germline CDR1 MGHRA, CDR2 YSYEKL. CDR3 sequence: CASSSRPRDSGNTIYF. In DNA, the CDR3 is TGCGCCAGCAGCAGTAGGCCCCGGGACAGTGGAAACACCATATATTTT.

The gene calls are TRBV7-9 and TRBJ1-2, with no clear D. Germline lookup yields CDR1 SEHNR and CDR2 FQNEAQ (reference sequence). V lost 2 bases and J lost 0, with 13 bases in between. This CDR3 has 16 amino acids. In nucleotides, the CDR3 is TGTGCCAGCAGCTTACAAGTCTTCTCCACTAACTATGGCTACACCTTC. Translated, it gives CASSLQVFSTNYGYTF.

V is TRBV5-4 and J is TRBJ1-2; D remains unclear. V was pared by 0 bases and J by 5 bases, with 17 bases between. Germline V gene lookup returns CDR1 SGHNT and CDR2 YYREEE (reference sequence). The CDR3 is made up of 16 amino acids. The CDR3 DNA is TGTGCCAGCAGCTTGGCCCTTATCGGGGTCCCTTATGGCTACACCTTC. It yields the protein CASSLALIGVPYGYTF.

The rearrangement links TRBV6-1 to TRBJ2-7; 8 bases fit TRBD2. J gave up 6 bases and V 9 bases, and 10 bases lay outside the gene matches. Germline V lookup: CDR1 MNHNS, CDR2 SASEGT. The CDR3 has 13 amino acids. The CDR3 region is CASIAGQGIEQYF. CDR3 nucleotide sequence: TGTGCCAGTATAGCGGGGCAAGGAATCGAGCAGTACTTC.

The chain joins TRBV5-6 to TRBJ2-7; D may be TRBD1 or TRBD2 (5 bases each). The V and J ends lost 3 bases and 7 bases respectively, with 14 bases between them. This CDR3 spans 13 amino acids. Germline loops: CDR1 SGHDT, CDR2 YYEEEE. CDR3 nucleotide sequence: TGTGCCAGCAGCTCTGGGGGATCGTGGGAGCAGTACTTC. This translates into CASSSGGSWEQYF.

The chain carries TRBV7-9 and TRBJ2-3, with 7 nucleotides matching TRBD1. Looked up from germline, CDR1 is SEHNR and CDR2 is FQNEAQ (reference sequence). The J segment lost 7 bases and the V segment lost 3 bases, leaving 10 bases of the junction unmatched. The CDR3 extends over 15 amino acids. CDR3 bases: TGTGCCAGCAGCTTCCCCGGGACAGTATCCAATACGCAGTATTTT. Amino acids: CASSFPGTVSNTQYF.

This clone appeared a few times. The chain couples TRBV7-2 to TRBJ2-5, with TRBD2 matching 7 bases. Unmatched junction bases numbered 8, after V lost 5 bases and J lost 5 bases. The germline gives CDR1 SGHTA, CDR2 FQGNSA. This CDR3 has 14 amino acids. The CDR3 sequence is CASSMVAGPETQYF. As DNA, the CDR3 is TGTGCCAGCAGCATGGTAGCGGGCCCGGAGACCCAGTACTTC.